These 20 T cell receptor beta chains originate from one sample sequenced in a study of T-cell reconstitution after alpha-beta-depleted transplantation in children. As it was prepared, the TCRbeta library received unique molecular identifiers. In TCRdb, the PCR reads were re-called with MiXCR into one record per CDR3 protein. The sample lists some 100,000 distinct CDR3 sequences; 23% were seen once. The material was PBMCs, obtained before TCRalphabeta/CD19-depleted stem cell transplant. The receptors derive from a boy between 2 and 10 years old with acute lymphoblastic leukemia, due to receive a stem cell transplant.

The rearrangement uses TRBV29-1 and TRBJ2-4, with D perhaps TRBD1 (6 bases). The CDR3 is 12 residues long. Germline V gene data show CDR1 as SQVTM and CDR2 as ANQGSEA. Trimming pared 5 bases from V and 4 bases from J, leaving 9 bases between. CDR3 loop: CSVNDRKNIQYF. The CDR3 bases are TGCAGCGTTAACGACAGGAAAAACATTCAGTACTTC.

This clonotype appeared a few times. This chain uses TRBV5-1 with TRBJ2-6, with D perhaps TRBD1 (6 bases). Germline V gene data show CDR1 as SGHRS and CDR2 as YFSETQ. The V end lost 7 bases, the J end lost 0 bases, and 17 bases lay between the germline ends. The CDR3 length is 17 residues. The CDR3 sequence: CASGLLGQTSGANVLTF. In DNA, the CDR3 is TGCGCCAGCGGGCTGCTGGGACAAACCTCTGGGGCCAACGTCCTGACTTTC. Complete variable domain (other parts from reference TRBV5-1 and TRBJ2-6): KAGVTQTPRYLIKTRGQQVTLSCSPISGHRSVSWYQQTPGQGLQFLFEYFSETQRNKGNFPGRFSGRQFSNSRSEMNVSTLELGDSALYLCASGLLGQTSGANVLTFGAGSRLTVL.

The CDR3 region is CSARDPFSEAKYNEQFF. CDR3 in DNA: TGCAGTGCTAGAGATCCGTTTTCGGAGGCAAAATACAATGAGCAGTTCTTC. The chain employs TRBV20-1 and TRBJ2-1; D is possibly TRBD2 (5 bases). The V and J ends lost 0 bases and 4 bases respectively, with 19 bases between them. CDR1 and CDR2 from the germline V gene are DFQATT and SNEGSKA (reference sequence). The CDR3 is made up of 17 amino acids.

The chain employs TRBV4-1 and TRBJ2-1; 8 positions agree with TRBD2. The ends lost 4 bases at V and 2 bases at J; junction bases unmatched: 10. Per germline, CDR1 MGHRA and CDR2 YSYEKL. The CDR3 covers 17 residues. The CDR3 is CASSLLTGLATYNEQFF. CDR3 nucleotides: TGCGCCAGCAGCCTGCTTACAGGACTAGCTACCTACAATGAGCAGTTCTTC.

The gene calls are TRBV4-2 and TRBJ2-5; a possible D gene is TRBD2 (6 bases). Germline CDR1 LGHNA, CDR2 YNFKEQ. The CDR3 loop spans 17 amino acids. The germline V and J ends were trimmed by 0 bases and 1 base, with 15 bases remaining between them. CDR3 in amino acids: CASSQDDSGGAQETQYF. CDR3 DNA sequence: TGTGCCAGCAGCCAAGACGATAGCGGAGGGGCCCAAGAGACCCAGTACTTC.

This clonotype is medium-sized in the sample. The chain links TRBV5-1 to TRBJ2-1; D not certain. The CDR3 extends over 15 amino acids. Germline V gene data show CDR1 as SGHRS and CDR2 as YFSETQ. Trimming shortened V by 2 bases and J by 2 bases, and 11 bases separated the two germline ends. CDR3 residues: CASSFPRTTYNEQFF. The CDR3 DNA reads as TGCGCCAGCAGCTTTCCCCGCACTACCTACAATGAGCAGTTCTTC.

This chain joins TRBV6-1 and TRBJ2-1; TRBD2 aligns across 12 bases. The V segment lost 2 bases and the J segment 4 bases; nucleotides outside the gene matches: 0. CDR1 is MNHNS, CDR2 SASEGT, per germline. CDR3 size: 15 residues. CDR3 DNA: TGTGCCAGCAGTGAACTAGCGGGAGGGTACAATGAGCAGTTCTTC. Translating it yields CASSELAGGYNEQFF.

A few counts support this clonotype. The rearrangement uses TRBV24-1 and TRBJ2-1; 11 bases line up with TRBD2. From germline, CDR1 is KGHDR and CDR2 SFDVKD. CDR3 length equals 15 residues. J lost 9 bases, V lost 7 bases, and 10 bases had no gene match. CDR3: CATSVLAGVLSEQFF. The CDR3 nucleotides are TGTGCCACCAGCGTACTAGCGGGAGTTTTGAGTGAGCAGTTCTTC.

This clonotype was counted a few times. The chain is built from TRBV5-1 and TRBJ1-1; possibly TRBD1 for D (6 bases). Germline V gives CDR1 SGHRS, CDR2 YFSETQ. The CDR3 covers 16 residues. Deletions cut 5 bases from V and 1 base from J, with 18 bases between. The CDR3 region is CASSYKPSGENTEAFF. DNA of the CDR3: TGCGCCAGCAGTTATAAACCCTCAGGGGAGAACACTGAAGCTTTCTTT.

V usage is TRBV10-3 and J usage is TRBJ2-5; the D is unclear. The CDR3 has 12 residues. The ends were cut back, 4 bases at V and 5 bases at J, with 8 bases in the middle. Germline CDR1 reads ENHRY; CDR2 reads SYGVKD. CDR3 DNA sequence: TGTGCCATCAGTGTAACAGAGGAGACCCAGTACTTC. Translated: CAISVTEETQYF.

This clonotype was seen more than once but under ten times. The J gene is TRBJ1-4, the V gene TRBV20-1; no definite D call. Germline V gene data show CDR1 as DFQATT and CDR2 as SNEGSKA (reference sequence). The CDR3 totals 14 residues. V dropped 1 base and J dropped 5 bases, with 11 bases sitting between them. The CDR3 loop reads CSARGQVPNEKLFF. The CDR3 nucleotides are TGCAGTGCTAGAGGTCAGGTCCCCAATGAAAAACTGTTTTTT.

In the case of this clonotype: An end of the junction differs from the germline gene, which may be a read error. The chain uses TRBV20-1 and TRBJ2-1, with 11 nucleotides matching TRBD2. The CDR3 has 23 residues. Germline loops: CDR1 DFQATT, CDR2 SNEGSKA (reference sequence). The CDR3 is CSARAVSTPGGSGRAGSLGQHFF. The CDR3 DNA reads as TGCAGTGCTAGAGCCGTTTCCACTCCGGGAGGTAGCGGGAGGGCCGGGTCCTTGGGGCAGCATTTCTTC.

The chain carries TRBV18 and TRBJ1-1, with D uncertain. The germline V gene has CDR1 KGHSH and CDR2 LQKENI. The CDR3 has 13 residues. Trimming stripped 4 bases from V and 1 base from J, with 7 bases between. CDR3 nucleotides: TGTGCCAGCTCACAGGCACAGAACACTGAAGCTTTCTTT. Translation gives CASSQAQNTEAFF.

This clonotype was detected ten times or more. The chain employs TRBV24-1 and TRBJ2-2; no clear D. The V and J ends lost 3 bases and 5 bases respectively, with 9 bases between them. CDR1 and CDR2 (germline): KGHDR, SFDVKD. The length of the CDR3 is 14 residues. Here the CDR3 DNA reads TGTGCCACCAGTGATCCCCGGACGACCGGGGAGCTGTTTTTT. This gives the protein CATSDPRTTGELFF.

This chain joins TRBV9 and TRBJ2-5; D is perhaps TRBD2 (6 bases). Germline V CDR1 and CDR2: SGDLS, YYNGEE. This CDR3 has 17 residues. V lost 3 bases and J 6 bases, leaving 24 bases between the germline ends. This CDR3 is CASSAGVAEGTGKTQYF. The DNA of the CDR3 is TGTGCCAGCAGCGCCGGGGTAGCGGAGGGCACCGGGAAGACCCAGTACTTC. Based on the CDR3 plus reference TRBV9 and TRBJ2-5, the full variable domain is DSGVTQTPKHLITATGQRVTLRCSPRSGDLSVYWYQQSLDQGLQFLIQYYNGEERAKGNILERFSAQQFPDLHSELNLSSLELGDSALYFCASSAGVAEGTGKTQYFGPGTRLLVL.

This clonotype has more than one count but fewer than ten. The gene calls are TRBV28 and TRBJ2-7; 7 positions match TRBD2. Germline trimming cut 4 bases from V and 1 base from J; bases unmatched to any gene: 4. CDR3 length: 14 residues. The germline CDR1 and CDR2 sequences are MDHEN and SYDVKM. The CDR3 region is CASSSPSGSYEQYF. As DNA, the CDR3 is TGTGCCAGCAGTTCTCCTAGCGGTTCCTACGAGCAGTACTTC.

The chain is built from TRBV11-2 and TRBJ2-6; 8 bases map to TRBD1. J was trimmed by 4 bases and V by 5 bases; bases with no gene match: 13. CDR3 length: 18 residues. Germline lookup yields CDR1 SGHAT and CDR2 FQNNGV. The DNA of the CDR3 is TGTGCCAGCAGCCCCGGGACAGGATCCCTGTCGGGGGCCAACGTCCTGACTTTC. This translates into CASSPGTGSLSGANVLTF.

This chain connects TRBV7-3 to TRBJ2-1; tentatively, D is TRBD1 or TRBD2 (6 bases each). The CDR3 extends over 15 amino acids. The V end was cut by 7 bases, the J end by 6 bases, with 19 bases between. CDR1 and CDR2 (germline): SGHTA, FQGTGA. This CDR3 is CASILTGRFGNEQFF. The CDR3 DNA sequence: TGTGCCAGCATCCTCACAGGGAGGTTCGGCAATGAGCAGTTCTTC.

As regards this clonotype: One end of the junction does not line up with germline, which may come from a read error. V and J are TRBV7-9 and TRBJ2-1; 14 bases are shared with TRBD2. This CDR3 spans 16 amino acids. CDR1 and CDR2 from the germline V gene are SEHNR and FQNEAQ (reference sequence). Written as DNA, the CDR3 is TGTGCCAGCAGCATTAGGACTAGCGGGAGGTACAGTGAGCAGTTCTTC. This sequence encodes CASSIRTSGRYSEQFF.

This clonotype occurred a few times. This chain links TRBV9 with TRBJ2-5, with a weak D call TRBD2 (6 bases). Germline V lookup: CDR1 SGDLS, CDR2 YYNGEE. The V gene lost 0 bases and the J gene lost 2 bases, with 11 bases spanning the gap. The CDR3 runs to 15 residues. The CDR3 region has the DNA TGTGCCAGCAGCGTAGGAGGAGGGCCTCAAGAGACCCAGTACTTC. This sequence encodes CASSVGGGPQETQYF.